This TCR beta chain was identified during a study of cytomegalovirus exposure and HLA in healthy donors. PCR used 60 Vbeta primers and 13 Jbeta primers. The protocol was immunoSEQ multiplex PCR, while the TCRdb copy is restricted to in-frame clones and leaves out a portion. This table has some 100,000 clones, approximately 78% appearing once. Trimming stripped 3 bases from V and 0 bases from J, with 3 bases between. CDR3 length: 13 amino acids. Per germline, CDR1 SGHTA and CDR2 FQGNSA. This clonotype was sampled from a woman aged 40 to 50 in good health and CMV-seropositive. This chain connects TRBV7-2 to TRBJ1-5; D gene ambiguous. The sequencing input was PBMCs. The DNA for the CDR3 is TGTGCCAGCAGCTTTAGTAGCAATCAGCCCCAGCATTTT. The encoded protein is CASSFSSNQPQHF.